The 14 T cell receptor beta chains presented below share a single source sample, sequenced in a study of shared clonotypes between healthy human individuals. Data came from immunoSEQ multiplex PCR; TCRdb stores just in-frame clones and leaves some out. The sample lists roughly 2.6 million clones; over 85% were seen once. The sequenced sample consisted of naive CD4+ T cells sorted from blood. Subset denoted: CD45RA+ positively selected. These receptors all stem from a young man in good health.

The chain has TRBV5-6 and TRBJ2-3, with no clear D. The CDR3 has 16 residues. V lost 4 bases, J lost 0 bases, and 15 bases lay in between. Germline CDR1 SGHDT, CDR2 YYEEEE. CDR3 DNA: TGTGCCAGCAGCCAACGTCGGCGGTCGAGCACAGATACGCAGTATTTT. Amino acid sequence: CASSQRRRSSTDTQYF.

DNA of the CDR3: TGTGCCAGCAGCTTGGAACTCGGGGGACAGCCCCAGCATTTT. Its translation is CASSLELGGQPQHF. V gene TRBV5-5 combines with J gene TRBJ1-5; D is possibly TRBD1 (5 bases). CDR1 SGHKS and CDR2 YYEKEE come from the germline V gene (reference sequence). The CDR3 has 14 amino acids. V lost 0 bases to trimming and J lost 7 bases, with 11 bases between them.

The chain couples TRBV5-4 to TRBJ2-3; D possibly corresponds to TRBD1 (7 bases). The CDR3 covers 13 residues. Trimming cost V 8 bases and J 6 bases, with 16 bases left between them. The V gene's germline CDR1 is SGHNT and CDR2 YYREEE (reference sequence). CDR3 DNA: TGTGCCAGTCGGCCGCAGGGGGGCGATACGCAGTATTTT. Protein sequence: CASRPQGGDTQYF.

Here the CDR3 reads CASSRERTVSGNTIYF. The CDR3 DNA follows: TGTGCCAGCAGCCGAGAGCGGACGGTCTCTGGAAACACCATATATTTT. The chain recombines TRBV11-2 with TRBJ1-3; D not resolved. CDR3 length equals 16 residues. Germline V lookup: CDR1 SGHAT, CDR2 FQNNGV. The V and J ends lost 5 bases and 0 bases respectively, with 14 bases between them.

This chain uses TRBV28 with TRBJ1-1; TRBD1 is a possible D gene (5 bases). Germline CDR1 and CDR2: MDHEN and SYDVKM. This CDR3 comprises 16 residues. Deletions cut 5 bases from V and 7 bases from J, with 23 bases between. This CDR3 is CASSPRGGRGFVEAFF. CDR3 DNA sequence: TGTGCCAGCAGTCCGCGTGGGGGACGGGGTTTCGTTGAAGCTTTCTTT.

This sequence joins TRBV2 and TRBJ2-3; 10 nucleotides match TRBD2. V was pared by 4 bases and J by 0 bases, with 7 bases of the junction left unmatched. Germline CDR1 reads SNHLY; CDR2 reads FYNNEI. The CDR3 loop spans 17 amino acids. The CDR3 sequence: CASSVASGGPSTDTQYF. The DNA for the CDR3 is TGTGCCAGCAGTGTGGCTAGCGGGGGACCCAGCACAGATACGCAGTATTTT.

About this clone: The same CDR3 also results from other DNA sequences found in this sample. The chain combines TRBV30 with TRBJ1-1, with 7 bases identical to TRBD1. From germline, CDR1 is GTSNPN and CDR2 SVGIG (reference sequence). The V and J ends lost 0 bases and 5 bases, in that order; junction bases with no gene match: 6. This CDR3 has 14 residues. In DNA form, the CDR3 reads TGTGCCTGGAGTGTACGTCAGGGGGGGACTGAAGCTTTCTTT. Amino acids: CAWSVRQGGTEAFF.

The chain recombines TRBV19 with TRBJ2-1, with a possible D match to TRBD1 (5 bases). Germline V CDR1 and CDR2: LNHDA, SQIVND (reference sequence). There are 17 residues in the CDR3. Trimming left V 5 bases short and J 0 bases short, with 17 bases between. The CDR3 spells CASSATQMGLSYNEQFF. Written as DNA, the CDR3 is TGTGCCAGTAGTGCCACCCAGATGGGGCTCTCCTACAATGAGCAGTTCTTC.

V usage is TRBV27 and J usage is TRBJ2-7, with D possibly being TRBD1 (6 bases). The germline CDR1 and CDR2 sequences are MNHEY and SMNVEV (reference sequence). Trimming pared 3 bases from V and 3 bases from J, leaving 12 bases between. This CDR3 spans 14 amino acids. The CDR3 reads CASSLKQGNYEQYF. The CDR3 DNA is TGTGCCAGCAGTTTGAAACAGGGTAACTACGAGCAGTACTTC.

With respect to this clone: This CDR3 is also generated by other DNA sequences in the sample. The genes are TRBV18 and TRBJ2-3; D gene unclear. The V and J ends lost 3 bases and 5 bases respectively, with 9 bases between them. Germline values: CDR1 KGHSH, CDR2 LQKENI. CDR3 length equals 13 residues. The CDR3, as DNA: TGTGCCAGCTCACCCACCTTAGGAGATACGCAGTATTTT. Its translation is CASSPTLGDTQYF.

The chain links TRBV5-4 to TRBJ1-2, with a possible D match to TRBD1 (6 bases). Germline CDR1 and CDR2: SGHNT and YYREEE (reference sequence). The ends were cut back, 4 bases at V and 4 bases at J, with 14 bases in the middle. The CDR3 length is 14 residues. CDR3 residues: CASSTTGKGYGYTF. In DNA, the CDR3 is TGTGCCAGCAGCACCACAGGGAAGGGCTATGGCTACACCTTC.

In nucleotides, the CDR3 is TGCGCCAGCAGCCAAGACAAAACCCAGGACAGGGGGGCAAGGCACACTGAAGCTTTCTTT. Translating gives CASSQDKTQDRGARHTEAFF. The chain is built from TRBV4-1 and TRBJ1-1; 10 positions agree with TRBD1. The CDR3 extends over 20 amino acids. J lost 3 bases, V lost 0 bases, and 16 bases had no gene match. Germline CDR1 and CDR2: MGHRA and YSYEKL.

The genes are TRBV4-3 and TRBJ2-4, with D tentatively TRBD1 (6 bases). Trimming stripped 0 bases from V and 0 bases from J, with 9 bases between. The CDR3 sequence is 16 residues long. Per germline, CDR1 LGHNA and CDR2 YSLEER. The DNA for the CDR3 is TGCGCCAGCAGCCAAGATCCCAGGGGAGCCAAAAACATTCAGTACTTC. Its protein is CASSQDPRGAKNIQYF.

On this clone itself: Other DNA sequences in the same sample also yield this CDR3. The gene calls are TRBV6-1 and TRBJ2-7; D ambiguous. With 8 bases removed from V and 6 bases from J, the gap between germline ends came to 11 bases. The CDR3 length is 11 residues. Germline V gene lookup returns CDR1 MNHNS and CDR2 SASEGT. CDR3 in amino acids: CASRGPGEQYF. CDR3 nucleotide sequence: TGTGCCAGCCGAGGACCGGGCGAGCAGTACTTC.